What follows are 11 T cell receptor beta chains derived from one specimen sequenced in a study of multiple sclerosis patients with progressive multifocal leukoencephalopathy. Described time point: time of PML onset. Sequencing was performed with immunoSEQ multiplex PCR; in TCRdb, only in-frame clones are kept and a portion is missing. The table lists approximately 35,000 clones, 87% of them singletons, with about 3.3% in the top ten. This specimen consisted of PBMCs, obtained from a patient treated with natalizumab. These receptors all come from a human donor with progressive multifocal leukoencephalopathy.

This sequence joins TRBV9 and TRBJ2-2, with 13 nucleotides matching TRBD2. Germline V CDR1 and CDR2: SGDLS, YYNGEE. The V and J ends lost 6 bases and 8 bases, in that order; junction bases with no gene match: 4. This CDR3 is built from 14 residues. The CDR3 bases are TGTGCCAGCACCGGGACTAGCGGGAATGGGGAGCTGTTTTTT. This gives the protein CASTGTSGNGELFF. The full variable domain, rest sourced from reference TRBV9 and TRBJ2-2, is DSGVTQTPKHLITATGQRVTLRCSPRSGDLSVYWYQQSLDQGLQFLIQYYNGEERAKGNILERFSAQQFPDLHSELNLSSLELGDSALYFCASTGTSGNGELFFGEGSRLTVL.

The table lists this clone with a few counts. V and J are TRBV11-2 and TRBJ2-2, with 9 bases fitting TRBD1. The CDR3 loop spans 16 amino acids. Trimming removed 6 bases from V and 7 bases from J; junction bases left unmatched: 12. The germline V gene has CDR1 SGHAT and CDR2 FQNNGV. CDR3 sequence (DNA): TGTGCCAGCAGATCCCGGGACAGGGAGTTCGGCGGGGAGCTGTTTTTT. Protein sequence: CASRSRDREFGGELFF.

J is TRBJ1-4 and V is TRBV7-9; tentatively, D is TRBD1 (6 bases). V lost 0 bases and J lost 5, with 13 bases in between. CDR3 size: 16 residues. Germline loops: CDR1 SEHNR, CDR2 FQNEAQ (reference sequence). The CDR3 DNA reads TGTGCCAGCAGCTTAGCTATCAGGAGGGGGAATGAAAAACTGTTTTTT. This codes for CASSLAIRRGNEKLFF. Supplemented by reference TRBV7-9 and TRBJ1-4, the full variable domain reads DTGVSQNPRHKITKRGQNVTFRCDPISEHNRLYWYRQTLGQGPEFLTYFQNEAQLEKSRLLSDRFSAERPKGSFSTLEIQRTEQGDSAMYLCASSLAIRRGNEKLFFGSGTQLSVL.

This chain uses TRBV28 with TRBJ1-5; D not resolved. The CDR3 covers 15 residues. CDR1 MDHEN and CDR2 SYDVKM come from the germline V gene. V was cut by 5 bases and J by 3 bases, with 14 bases left in between. DNA for the CDR3: TGTGCCAGCAGTATATACGGGATTAACAATCAGCCCCAGCATTTT. Encoded protein: CASSIYGINNQPQHF.

The CDR3 loop reads CASRPTGWKQYF. The CDR3 DNA is TGTGCCAGCAGGCCAACAGGGTGGAAGCAGTACTTC. The chain couples TRBV2 to TRBJ2-7; D is possibly TRBD1 (6 bases). Germline V lookup: CDR1 SNHLY, CDR2 FYNNEI. V lost 6 bases to trimming and J lost 8 bases, with 14 bases between them. This CDR3 is built from 12 residues. Drawing the rest from reference TRBV2 and TRBJ2-7, the complete variable domain is EPEVTQTPSHQVTQMGQEVILRCVPISNHLYFYWYRQILGQKVEFLVSFYNNEISEKSEIFDDQFSVERPDGSNFTLKIRSTKLEDSAMYFCASRPTGWKQYFGPGTRLTVT.

This clone has more than one count but fewer than ten. The rearrangement uses TRBV6-5 and TRBJ2-1, with 7 bases matching TRBD2. This CDR3 is built from 14 residues. J gave up 6 bases and V 7 bases, and 9 bases lay outside the gene matches. Per germline, CDR1 MNHEY and CDR2 SVGAGI. The CDR3 spells CASTPSGDLNEQFF. CDR3 DNA: TGTGCCAGCACTCCTAGCGGAGACCTCAATGAGCAGTTCTTC.

The chain is built from TRBV5-6 and TRBJ1-2; D is perhaps TRBD1 (6 bases). CDR3 length: 16 residues. Germline V gives CDR1 SGHDT, CDR2 YYEEEE. The V end was cut by 4 bases, the J end by 4 bases, with 20 bases between. This CDR3 reads CASSISPDSLLYGYTF. The CDR3, as DNA: TGTGCCAGCAGCATTTCCCCGGACAGTCTACTCTATGGCTACACCTTC.

V and J are TRBV29-1 and TRBJ1-1; 7 bases are shared with TRBD1. This CDR3 has 12 residues. Germline V gives CDR1 SQVTM, CDR2 ANQGSEA. The trim removed 7 bases at V and 11 bases at J, leaving 13 bases unmatched. The CDR3 DNA follows: TGCAGCGCAAAACAGGGGCTTTACGGGGCTTTCTTT. Encoded protein: CSAKQGLYGAFF.

This clone was observed once. The chain joins TRBV7-8 to TRBJ1-2; 10 nucleotides line up with TRBD1. V lost 4 bases and J lost 7; bases outside the gene matches: 6. CDR3 length: 14 residues. Germline V lookup: CDR1 SGHVS, CDR2 FQNEAQ. The CDR3 protein is CASSSSGTGAGYTF. In DNA form, the CDR3 reads TGTGCCAGCAGCTCCTCCGGGACAGGGGCTGGCTACACCTTC.

The chain couples TRBV5-6 to TRBJ1-2; 12 positions match TRBD1. The CDR3 is made up of 18 amino acids. In germline, CDR1 is SGHDT, CDR2 YYEEEE. V lost 2 bases and J lost 5; bases outside the gene matches: 13. CDR3 residues: CASSFRDRGPSAMYGYTF. The CDR3 nucleotides read TGTGCCAGCAGCTTCCGGGACAGGGGGCCATCGGCGATGTATGGCTACACCTTC.

This chain joins TRBV5-6 and TRBJ1-6; D is unclear. There are 17 residues in the CDR3. Trimming pared 1 base from V and 4 bases from J, leaving 15 bases between. Germline assignment: CDR1 SGHDT and CDR2 YYEEEE. The CDR3 sequence: CASSLSGPTKYNSPLHF. The CDR3, as DNA: TGTGCCAGCAGCTTGTCTGGACCAACAAAATATAATTCACCCCTCCACTTT.